Here is one TCR beta chain with its context. Its antigen remains unknown. This sample stems from a study of cytomegalovirus exposure and HLA in healthy donors. TCRdb keeps only in-frame clones here, not all; method: immunoSEQ multiplex PCR. The sample has 110,000 to 150,000 clones, roughly 93% seen once. V gave up 3 bases and J gave up 13 bases; unmatched junction bases: 2. The CDR3 is 12 residues long. CDR1 LNHDA and CDR2 SQIVND come from the germline V gene (reference sequence). Study results and caveats: The TCR clusters that emerged in the first cohort tended, a later analysis found, to co-occur in the approximately 120 validation repertoires. The study designated fewer than 200 TCR beta chains cytomegalovirus-associated.

The chain carries TRBV19 and TRBJ2-2, with TRBD1 matching 10 bases. The receptor comes from a man between 18 and 29 years old in good health and CMV-seropositive. The sample was PBMCs. The CDR3 bases are TGTGCCAGTAGTATGGGACAGGGGTGGCTGTTTTTT. This codes for CASSMGQGWLFF.